These 19 T cell receptor beta chains originate from one sample sequenced in a study of cytomegalovirus exposure and HLA in healthy donors. The PCR employed 60 Vbeta primers together with 13 Jbeta primers. Sequencing was performed with immunoSEQ multiplex PCR; in TCRdb, only in-frame clones are kept and a portion is missing. The table has 110,000 to 150,000 clones, 70% to 75% seen once. The sequenced sample was PBMCs. Source of these receptors: a woman aged 25 to 39 in good health and CMV-seronegative.

This clone showed up just once. V and J are TRBV4-1 and TRBJ2-1; tentatively, D is TRBD1 (5 bases). Trimming left V 6 bases short and J 3 bases short, with 9 bases between. There are 13 residues in the CDR3. The germline V gene encodes CDR1 MGHRA and CDR2 YSYEKL. The CDR3 spells CASSYTGYNEQFF. In nucleotides, the CDR3 is TGCGCCAGCAGTTATACAGGCTACAATGAGCAGTTCTTC.

This clone was seen more than once but under ten times. This rearrangement joins TRBV7-2 to TRBJ2-3, with 7 bases fitting TRBD2. There are 15 residues in the CDR3. V was clipped by 5 bases and J by 0 bases; unmatched bases: 5. Germline loops: CDR1 SGHTA, CDR2 FQGNSA. This chain's CDR3 is CASSARLASTDTQYF. Written as DNA, the CDR3 is TGTGCCAGCAGCGCCAGACTAGCCAGCACAGATACGCAGTATTTT.

Regarding this clone: Germline is not matched at one junction end, which may reflect a read error. CDR3 residues: CSSSPDKAGGHFEQYF. CDR3 in DNA: TGTTCCAGCAGCCCTGATAAAGCGGGAGGGCATTTCGAGCAGTACTTC. The rearrangement links TRBV7-9 to TRBJ2-7, with TRBD2 identical over 10 bases. Germline lookup yields CDR1 SEHNR and CDR2 FQNEAQ (reference sequence). This CDR3 spans 16 amino acids.

The chain carries TRBV6-5 and TRBJ1-1; no firm D call. Germline V gives CDR1 MNHEY, CDR2 SVGAGI. V lost 2 bases and J 0 bases, leaving 7 bases between the germline ends. CDR3 length: 14 amino acids. The CDR3 DNA sequence: TGTGCCAGCAGTTACAACCGCGTGAACACTGAAGCTTTCTTT. It specifies CASSYNRVNTEAFF.

The chain combines TRBV10-3 with TRBJ2-2; possibly TRBD2 for D (6 bases). The V gene's germline CDR1 is ENHRY and CDR2 SYGVKD. The CDR3 totals 13 residues. Trimming removed 7 bases from V and 4 bases from J, with 10 bases in between. CDR3 loop: CAITRGGTGELFF. Written as DNA, the CDR3 is TGTGCCATCACTAGGGGAGGCACCGGGGAGCTGTTTTTT.

This clone has only a few counts. The chain couples TRBV28 to TRBJ2-5, with 12 bases identical to TRBD2. This CDR3 is 15 amino acids long. Germline V lookup: CDR1 MDHEN, CDR2 SYDVKM. V trimming: 3 bases; J trimming: 5 bases; junction bases outside the gene matches: 4. The CDR3 DNA reads as TGTGCCAGCAGTTTCCCTAGCGGGGGGGGTGAGACCCAGTACTTC. This encodes CASSFPSGGGETQYF.

This clone has a single count. This chain joins TRBV25-1 and TRBJ2-3; 7 bases match TRBD2. The V segment lost 1 base and the J segment 2 bases; nucleotides outside the gene matches: 3. Germline assignment: CDR1 MGHDK and CDR2 SYGVNS. This CDR3 contains 15 residues. DNA of the CDR3: TGTGCCAGCAGTGAATCGGGACTACCCACAGATACGCAGTATTTT. It translates to CASSESGLPTDTQYF.

This chain uses TRBV4-2 with TRBJ2-1; 8 nucleotides line up with TRBD1. This CDR3 region has 15 residues. With 8 bases clipped from V and 3 bases from J, the junction kept 9 bases outside the gene matches. The germline V gene has CDR1 LGHNA and CDR2 YNFKEQ. CDR3 protein: CASGSGTGSYNEQFF. As DNA, the CDR3 is TGTGCCAGCGGTTCCGGGACAGGAAGCTACAATGAGCAGTTCTTC.

The V and J genes are TRBV5-6 and TRBJ2-5; no firm D call. Trimming cost V 4 bases and J 10 bases, with 17 bases left between them. Germline CDR1 and CDR2: SGHDT and YYEEEE. The CDR3 has 13 amino acids. CDR3 nucleotides: TGTGCCAGCAGCCCCTTGTCCGTACCACTCCAGTACTTC. Its protein is CASSPLSVPLQYF.

This sequence joins TRBV2 and TRBJ1-6; 9 positions agree with TRBD1. V shed 7 bases and J 7 bases; nucleotides not matched to a gene: 5. Per the germline V gene, CDR1 is SNHLY and CDR2 is FYNNEI. The CDR3 covers 14 residues. The CDR3 DNA reads TGTGCCAGCACTCCTGGACAGGGGAATTCACCCCTCCACTTT. It yields the protein CASTPGQGNSPLHF. Complete variable domain (other parts from reference TRBV2 and TRBJ1-6): EPEVTQTPSHQVTQMGQEVILRCVPISNHLYFYWYRQILGQKVEFLVSFYNNEISEKSEIFDDQFSVERPDGSNFTLKIRSTKLEDSAMYFCASTPGQGNSPLHFGNGTRLTVT.

V usage is TRBV11-2 and J usage is TRBJ2-7, with TRBD1 matching 9 bases. Trimming cost V 5 bases and J 5 bases; bases outside gene matches: 10. The CDR3 is made up of 15 amino acids. Per the germline V gene, CDR1 is SGHAT and CDR2 is FQNNGV. The CDR3 loop is CASSPGTGSRDEQYV. The CDR3 coding sequence is TGTGCCAGCAGCCCCGGGACAGGGAGTCGGGACGAGCAGTACGTC.

This chain connects TRBV5-1 to TRBJ1-2; a possible D gene is TRBD1 (5 bases). This CDR3 comprises 14 residues. CDR1 SGHRS and CDR2 YFSETQ come from the germline V gene. V was trimmed by 4 bases and J by 7 bases, leaving 17 bases between them. The CDR3 is CASSADSQARGYTF. The CDR3 DNA sequence: TGCGCCAGCAGCGCAGACAGTCAGGCTCGTGGCTACACCTTC.

In this sample, this clone turned up a few times. J is TRBJ2-1 and V is TRBV6-1; 10 nucleotides match TRBD1. The V segment lost 1 base and the J segment 8 bases; nucleotides outside the gene matches: 5. Germline V CDR1 and CDR2: MNHNS, SASEGT. This CDR3 comprises 15 residues. The CDR3 DNA sequence: TGTGCCAGCAGTGAAGGGACAGGGGGGTGGTATGAGCAGTTCTTC. It is translated as CASSEGTGGWYEQFF.

This rearrangement joins TRBV6-5 to TRBJ1-4; 8 bases match TRBD1. CDR3 length: 13 amino acids. Germline trimming cut 2 bases from V and 7 bases from J; bases unmatched to any gene: 0. Germline V gene lookup returns CDR1 MNHEY and CDR2 SVGAGI. The CDR3 DNA reads as TGTGCCAGCAGTTACGACAGGGGTGAAAAACTGTTTTTT. Protein sequence: CASSYDRGEKLFF.

This clone was seen a handful of times. The V and J genes are TRBV18 and TRBJ1-5, with D possibly TRBD1 on 5 matching bases. V was pared by 1 base and J by 6 bases, with 16 bases between. CDR3 length: 16 residues. Germline V gene data show CDR1 as KGHSH and CDR2 as LQKENI. This CDR3 is CASSPLSAGNAQPQHF. In nucleotides, the CDR3 is TGTGCCAGCTCACCACTTTCGGCAGGGAACGCTCAGCCCCAGCATTTT.

This clone was picked up one time. The chain joins TRBV6-6 to TRBJ1-3; D remains unclear. The V gene's germline CDR1 is MNHNY and CDR2 SVGAGI (reference sequence). V was trimmed by 5 bases and J by 0 bases, leaving 8 bases between them. This CDR3 is 14 amino acids long. The CDR3 nucleotides are TGTGCCAGCAGTATGTCGTTCTCTGGAAACACCATATATTTT. Translated: CASSMSFSGNTIYF.

The V gene is TRBV5-1, the J gene TRBJ1-5; D is perhaps TRBD1 (5 bases). The ends were cut back, 1 base at V and 0 bases at J, with 8 bases in the middle. The CDR3 is made up of 15 amino acids. Germline CDR1 reads SGHRS; CDR2 reads YFSETQ. The CDR3 DNA sequence: TGCGCCAGCAGCTTGCAAGGGGATAGCAATCAGCCCCAGCATTTT. Amino acids: CASSLQGDSNQPQHF. Using reference TRBV5-1 and TRBJ1-5 for the parts outside the CDR3, the full variable domain is KAGVTQTPRYLIKTRGQQVTLSCSPISGHRSVSWYQQTPGQGLQFLFEYFSETQRNKGNFPGRFSGRQFSNSRSEMNVSTLELGDSALYLCASSLQGDSNQPQHFGDGTRLSIL.

J is TRBJ2-1 and V is TRBV19; 13 bases are shared with TRBD2. With 5 bases clipped from V and 3 bases from J, the junction kept 7 bases outside the gene matches. The V gene's germline CDR1 is LNHDA and CDR2 SQIVND (reference sequence). This CDR3 is 17 amino acids long. CDR3 nucleotide sequence: TGTGCCAGTAGTGGCCCCGGGACTAGCGGGGACTACAATGAGCAGTTCTTC. Its protein is CASSGPGTSGDYNEQFF.

This rearrangement joins TRBV7-2 to TRBJ2-2; 7 positions agree with TRBD2. Losses at the gene ends were 5 bases for V and 3 bases for J; bases not matched to a gene: 9. The CDR3 covers 16 residues. Germline CDR1 and CDR2: SGHTA and FQGNSA. The CDR3 region has the DNA TGTGCCAGCAGCCCCTATGCGGGAGTGGACACCGGGGAGCTGTTTTTT. Its translation is CASSPYAGVDTGELFF.